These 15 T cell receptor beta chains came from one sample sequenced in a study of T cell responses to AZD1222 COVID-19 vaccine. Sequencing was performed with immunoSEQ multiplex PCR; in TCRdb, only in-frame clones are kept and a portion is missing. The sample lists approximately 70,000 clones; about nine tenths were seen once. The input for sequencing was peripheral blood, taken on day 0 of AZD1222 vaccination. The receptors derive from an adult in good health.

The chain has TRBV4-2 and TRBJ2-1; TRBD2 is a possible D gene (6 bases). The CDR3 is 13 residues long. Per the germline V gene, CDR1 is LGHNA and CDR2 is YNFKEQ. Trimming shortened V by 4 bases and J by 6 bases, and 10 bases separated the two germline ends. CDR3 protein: CASSPGLPNEQFF. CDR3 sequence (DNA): TGTGCCAGCAGCCCCGGACTACCCAATGAGCAGTTCTTC.

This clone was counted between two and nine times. This CDR3 reads CAWNRGDSGYNEQFF. For the CDR3, the DNA is TGTGCCTGGAATCGGGGAGACAGCGGCTACAATGAGCAGTTCTTC. V gene TRBV30 combines with J gene TRBJ2-1; D may be TRBD1 or TRBD2 (5 bases each). V shed 4 bases and J shed 3 bases, with 16 bases lying between them. Per germline, CDR1 GTSNPN and CDR2 SVGIG (reference sequence). The CDR3 has 15 residues.

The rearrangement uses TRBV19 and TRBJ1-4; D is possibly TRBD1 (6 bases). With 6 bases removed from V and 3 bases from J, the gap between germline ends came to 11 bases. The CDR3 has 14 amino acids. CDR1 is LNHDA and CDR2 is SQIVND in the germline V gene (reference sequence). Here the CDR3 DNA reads TGTGCCAGTAGCGGGGGACAATCTAATGAAAAACTGTTTTTT. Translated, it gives CASSGGQSNEKLFF.

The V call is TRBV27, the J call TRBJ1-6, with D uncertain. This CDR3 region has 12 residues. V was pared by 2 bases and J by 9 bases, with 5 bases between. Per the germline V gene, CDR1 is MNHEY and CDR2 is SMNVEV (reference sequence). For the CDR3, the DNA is TGTGCCAGCAGTTTAAATTCTTCACCCCTCCACTTT. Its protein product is CASSLNSSPLHF.

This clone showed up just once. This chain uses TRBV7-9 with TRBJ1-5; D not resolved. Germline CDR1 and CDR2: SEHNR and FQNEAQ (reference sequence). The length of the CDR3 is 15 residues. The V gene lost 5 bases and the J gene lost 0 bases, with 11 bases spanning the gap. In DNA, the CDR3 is TGTGCCAGCAGCGATGGACGGAATAGCAATCAGCCCCAGCATTTT. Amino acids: CASSDGRNSNQPQHF. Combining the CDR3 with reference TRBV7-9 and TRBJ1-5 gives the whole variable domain DTGVSQNPRHKITKRGQNVTFRCDPISEHNRLYWYRQTLGQGPEFLTYFQNEAQLEKSRLLSDRFSAERPKGSFSTLEIQRTEQGDSAMYLCASSDGRNSNQPQHFGDGTRLSIL.

CDR3 loop: CASSLSTRVLSSPLHF. The DNA for the CDR3 is TGTGCCAGCAGTTTATCCACCCGGGTCCTCAGCTCACCCCTCCACTTT. V gene TRBV28 combines with J gene TRBJ1-6; D gene unclear. Germline loops: CDR1 MDHEN, CDR2 SYDVKM. The CDR3 contains 16 residues. The V gene lost 1 base and the J gene lost 10 bases, with 17 bases spanning the gap.

CDR3 sequence: CASSPGQRNTEAFF. CDR3 coding DNA: TGTGCCAGCAGCCCCGGACAGCGGAACACTGAAGCTTTCTTT. The genes are TRBV11-3 and TRBJ1-1; D is possibly TRBD1 (6 bases). Germline lookup yields CDR1 SGHNT and CDR2 YENEEA. The CDR3 extends over 14 amino acids. Trimming shortened V by 5 bases and J by 1 base, and 11 bases separated the two germline ends.

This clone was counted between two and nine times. The CDR3 is CASSAPGSSSGNTIYF. The CDR3, as DNA: TGTGCCAGCAGTGCCCCCGGCAGCTCCTCTGGAAACACCATATATTTT. The rearrangement uses TRBV28 and TRBJ1-3; D gene ambiguous. V dropped 5 bases and J dropped 0 bases, with 14 bases sitting between them. The CDR3 is 16 residues long. Per the germline V gene, CDR1 is MDHEN and CDR2 is SYDVKM.

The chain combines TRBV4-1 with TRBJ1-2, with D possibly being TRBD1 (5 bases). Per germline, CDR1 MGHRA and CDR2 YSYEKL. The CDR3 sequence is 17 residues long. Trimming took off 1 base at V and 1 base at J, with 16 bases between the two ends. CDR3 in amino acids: CASSQGWERGNNYGYTF. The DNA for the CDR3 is TGCGCCAGCAGCCAAGGATGGGAACGGGGGAATAACTATGGCTACACCTTC.

This CDR3 reads CASSQTGGNEQFF. CDR3 in DNA: TGCGCCAGCAGCCAAACAGGGGGCAATGAGCAGTTCTTC. The chain carries TRBV4-1 and TRBJ2-1; 8 bases are shared with TRBD1. The germline CDR1 and CDR2 sequences are MGHRA and YSYEKL. The CDR3 has 13 amino acids. Trimming at V came to 2 bases and at J to 6 bases, leaving 0 bases not matched to a gene.

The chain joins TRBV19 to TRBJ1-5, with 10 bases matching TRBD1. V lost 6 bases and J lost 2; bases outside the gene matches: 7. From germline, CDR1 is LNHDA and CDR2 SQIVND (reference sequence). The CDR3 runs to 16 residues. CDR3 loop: CASSLGQGYGNQPQHF. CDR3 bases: TGTGCCAGTAGCCTGGGACAGGGGTACGGCAATCAGCCCCAGCATTTT.

CDR3 protein: CASSELGRATF. In DNA form, the CDR3 reads TGTGCCAGCAGTGAATTAGGACGGGCGACCTTC. The genes are TRBV25-1 and TRBJ1-2; D is unresolved. The CDR3 totals 11 residues. The V gene's germline CDR1 is MGHDK and CDR2 SYGVNS. Trimming pared 1 base from V and 14 bases from J, leaving 11 bases between.

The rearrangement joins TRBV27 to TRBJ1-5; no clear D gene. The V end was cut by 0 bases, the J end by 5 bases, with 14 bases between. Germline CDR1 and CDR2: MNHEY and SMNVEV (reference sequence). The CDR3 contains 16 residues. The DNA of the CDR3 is TGTGCCAGCAGTTTATCGGAGGGTAGGGCGGATCAGCCCCAGCATTTT. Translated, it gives CASSLSEGRADQPQHF.

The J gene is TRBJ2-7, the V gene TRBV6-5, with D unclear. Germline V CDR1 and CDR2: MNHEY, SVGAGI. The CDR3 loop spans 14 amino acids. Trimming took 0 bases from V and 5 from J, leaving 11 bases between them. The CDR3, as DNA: TGTGCCAGCAGTTACTCCATCGGGCAGAACGAGCAGTACTTC. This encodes CASSYSIGQNEQYF.

The CDR3 nucleotides are TGTGCCAGCAGCTTAGATCAAGGAGGTTTGAACACTGAAGCTTTCTTT. Its protein product is CASSLDQGGLNTEAFF. The rearrangement joins TRBV11-2 to TRBJ1-1; no firm D call. The CDR3 has 16 amino acids. The ends were cut back, 0 bases at V and 0 bases at J, with 11 bases in the middle. Germline loops: CDR1 SGHAT, CDR2 FQNNGV. Drawing the rest from reference TRBV11-2 and TRBJ1-1, the complete variable domain is EAGVAQSPRYKIIEKRQSVAFWCNPISGHATLYWYQQILGQGPKLLIQFQNNGVVDDSQLPKDRFSAERLKGVDSTLKIQPAKLEDSAVYLCASSLDQGGLNTEAFFGQGTRLTVV.